The present TCR beta chain was sequenced within a study of identifying expanded T cells in peripheral blood. Study-level results: Clone count variance between approximately two-week samples rose with total template count.

Details on this clone: Its matching antigen is unknown.

The V end was cut by 6 bases, the J end by 0 bases, with 11 bases between. Germline V gives CDR1 MNHEY, CDR2 SVGAGI. The CDR3 covers 14 residues. Clones were sequenced by immunoSEQ multiplex PCR, and TCRdb holds only the in-frame ones, with some missing. The table lists about 110,000 clones, around 90% of them singletons. Collection occurred without any documented infections or immune events in donors. The source material was blood. V usage is TRBV6-5 and J usage is TRBJ1-1; TRBD1 might be the D (5 bases). The clonotype was recovered from a person aged 18-70 years in good health. The CDR3 loop is CASSRPGVNTEAFF. CDR3 nucleotides: TGTGCCAGCAGCCGCCCGGGGGTGAACACTGAAGCTTTCTTT.